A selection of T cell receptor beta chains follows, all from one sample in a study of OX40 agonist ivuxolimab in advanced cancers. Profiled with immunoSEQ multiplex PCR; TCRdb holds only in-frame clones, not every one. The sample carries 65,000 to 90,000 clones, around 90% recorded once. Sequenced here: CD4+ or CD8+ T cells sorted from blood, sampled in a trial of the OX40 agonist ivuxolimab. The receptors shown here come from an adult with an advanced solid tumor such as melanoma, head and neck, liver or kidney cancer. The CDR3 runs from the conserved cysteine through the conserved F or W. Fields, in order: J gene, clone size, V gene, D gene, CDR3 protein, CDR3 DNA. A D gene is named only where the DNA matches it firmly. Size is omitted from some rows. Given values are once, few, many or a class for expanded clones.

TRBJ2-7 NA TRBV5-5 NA CASSLVQVSYEQYF TGTGCCAGCAGCTTGGTACAGGTCTCCTACGAGCAGTACTTC
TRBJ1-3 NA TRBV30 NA CAWSSDSAGNTIYF TGTGCCTGGAGTTCGGACAGCGCTGGAAACACCATATATTTT
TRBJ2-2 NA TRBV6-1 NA CASSNLWNTGELFF TGTGCCAGCAGTAATCTATGGAACACCGGGGAGCTGTTTTTT
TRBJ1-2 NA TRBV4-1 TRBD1 CASSQDAERQGLNGYTF TGCGCCAGCAGCCAAGATGCGGAAAGACAGGGACTAAATGGCTACACCTTC
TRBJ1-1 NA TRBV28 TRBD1 CASSPSGTGNTEAFF TGTGCCAGCAGCCCATCCGGGACAGGGAACACTGAAGCTTTCTTT
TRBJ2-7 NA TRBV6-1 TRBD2 CASRPSGPSYEQYF TGTGCCAGCAGACCTAGCGGGCCTAGCTACGAGCAGTACTTC
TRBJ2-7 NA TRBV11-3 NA CASSLYSDRGEQYF TGTGCCAGCAGCTTATATAGCGACCGAGGCGAGCAGTACTTC
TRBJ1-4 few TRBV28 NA CASARGLGKLFF TGTGCCAGTGCTCGGGGCCTAGGAAAACTGTTTTTT
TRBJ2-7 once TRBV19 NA CASTPRWDSTYEQYF TGTGCCAGTACTCCCCGATGGGACTCTACCTACGAGCAGTACTTC
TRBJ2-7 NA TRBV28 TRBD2 CASMAGDFDEQYF TGTGCCAGCATGGCGGGAGACTTCGACGAGCAGTACTTC